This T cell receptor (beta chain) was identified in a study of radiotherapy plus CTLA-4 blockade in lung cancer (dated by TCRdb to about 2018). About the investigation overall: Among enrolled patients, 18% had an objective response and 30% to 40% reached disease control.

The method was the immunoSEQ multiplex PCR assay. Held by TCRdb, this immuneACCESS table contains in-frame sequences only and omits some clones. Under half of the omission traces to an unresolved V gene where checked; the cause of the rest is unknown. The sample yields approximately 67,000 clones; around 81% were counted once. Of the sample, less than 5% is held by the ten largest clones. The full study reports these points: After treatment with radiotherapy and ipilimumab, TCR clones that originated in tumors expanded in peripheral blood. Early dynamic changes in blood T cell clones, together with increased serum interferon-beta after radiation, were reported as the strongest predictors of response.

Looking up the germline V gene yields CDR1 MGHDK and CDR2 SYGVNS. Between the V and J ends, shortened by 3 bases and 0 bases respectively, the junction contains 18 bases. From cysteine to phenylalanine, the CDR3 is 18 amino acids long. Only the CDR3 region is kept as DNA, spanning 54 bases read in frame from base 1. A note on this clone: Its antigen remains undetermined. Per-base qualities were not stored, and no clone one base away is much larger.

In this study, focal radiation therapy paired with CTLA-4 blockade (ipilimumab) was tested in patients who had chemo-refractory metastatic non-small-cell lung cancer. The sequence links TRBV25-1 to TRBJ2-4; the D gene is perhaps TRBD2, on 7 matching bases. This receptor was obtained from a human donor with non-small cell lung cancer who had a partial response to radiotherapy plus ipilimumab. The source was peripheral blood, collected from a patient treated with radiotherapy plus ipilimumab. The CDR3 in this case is CASSERGGAKLAKNIQYF. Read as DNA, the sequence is TGTGCCAGCAGTGAGAGGGGGGGGGCGAAACTAGCCAAAAACATTCAGTACTTC.